These 5 T cell receptor beta chains share one sample of origin, sequenced in a study of blood T cell repertoires in COVID-19 (TCRdb year 2020). The library was produced with the immunoSEQ multiplex PCR assay. TCRdb limited this immuneACCESS table to in-frame rearrangements with V and J called. A share of clones is missing; checked studies link under half to unresolved V genes, and the rest is unexplained. This sample holds 250,000 to 400,000 clones; 80% to 90% were observed only once. The ten most abundant clones make up 1% of the sample. Input material: peripheral blood. Source of these receptors: a man between 45 and 60 years old with active or convalescent COVID-19.

The chain carries TRBV6-6 and TRBJ1-6; D is uncertain. Trimming cost V 4 bases and J 12 bases, with 10 bases left between them. The germline V gene encodes CDR1 MNHNY and CDR2 SVGAGI (reference sequence). CDR3 length: 12 amino acids. The CDR3 loop reads CASSSAAGPLHF. CDR3 sequence (DNA): TGTGCCAGCAGTTCGGCTGCGGGACCCCTCCACTTT.

The sample holds a few counts of this clone. The rearrangement uses TRBV7-9 and TRBJ2-1; 7 nucleotides match TRBD1. The V gene end was trimmed by 5 bases and the J gene end by 5 bases; junction bases not matched to a gene: 6. CDR1 SEHNR and CDR2 FQNEAQ come from the germline V gene (reference sequence). There are 14 residues in the CDR3. The CDR3 loop reads CASSRLGQNNEQFF. As DNA, the CDR3 is TGTGCCAGCAGCCGATTGGGACAGAACAATGAGCAGTTCTTC.

The chain links TRBV5-1 to TRBJ2-3; 9 positions agree with TRBD1. V shed 5 bases and J 4 bases; nucleotides not matched to a gene: 11. The CDR3 has 16 residues. Germline loops: CDR1 SGHRS, CDR2 YFSETQ. CDR3 sequence reads: CASSRVGQGNSDTQYF. Here the CDR3 DNA reads TGCGCCAGCAGTCGCGTCGGACAGGGGAATTCAGATACGCAGTATTTT.

The chain links TRBV3-1 (or the pseudogene TRBV3-2) to TRBJ2-1, with D unresolved. The germline gives CDR1 LGHDT, CDR2 YNNKEL (reference sequence). This CDR3 is built from 13 residues. V lost 2 bases and J 6 bases, leaving 8 bases between the germline ends. DNA of the CDR3: TGTGCCAGCAGCCAAAGGCGGATCAATGAGCAGTTCTTC. Its protein is CASSQRRINEQFF.

The rearrangement joins TRBV7-2 to TRBJ2-2; a possible D gene is TRBD1 (5 bases). The V gene's germline CDR1 is SGHTA and CDR2 FQGNSA. The CDR3 spans 14 residues. V was clipped by 2 bases and J by 7 bases, with 11 bases between them. This chain's CDR3 is CASSLPRQIGELFF. The CDR3 DNA is TGTGCCAGCAGCTTACCCCGACAGATCGGGGAGCTGTTTTTT. Variable domain in full (rest from reference TRBV7-2 and TRBJ2-2): GAGVSQSPSNKVTEKGKDVELRCDPISGHTALYWYRQSLGQGLEFLIYFQGNSAPDKSGLPSDRFSAERTGGSVSTLTIQRTQQEDSAVYLCASSLPRQIGELFFGEGSRLTVL.